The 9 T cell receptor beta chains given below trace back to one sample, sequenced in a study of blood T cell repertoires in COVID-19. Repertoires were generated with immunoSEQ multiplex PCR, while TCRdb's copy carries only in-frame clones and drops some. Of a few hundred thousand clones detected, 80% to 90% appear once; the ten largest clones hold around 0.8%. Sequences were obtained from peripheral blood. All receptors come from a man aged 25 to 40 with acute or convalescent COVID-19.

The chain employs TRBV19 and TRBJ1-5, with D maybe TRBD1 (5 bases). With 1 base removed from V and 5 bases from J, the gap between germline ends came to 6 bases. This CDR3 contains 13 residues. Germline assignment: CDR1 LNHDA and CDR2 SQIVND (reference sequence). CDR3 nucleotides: TGTGCCAGTAGTATAGTAGGGGATCAGCCCCAGCATTTT. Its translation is CASSIVGDQPQHF. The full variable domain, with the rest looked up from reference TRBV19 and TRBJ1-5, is DGGITQSPKYLFRKEGQNVTLSCEQNLNHDAMYWYRQDPGQGLRLIYYSQIVNDFQKGDIAEGYSVSREKKESFPLTVTSAQKNPTAFYLCASSIVGDQPQHFGDGTRLSIL.

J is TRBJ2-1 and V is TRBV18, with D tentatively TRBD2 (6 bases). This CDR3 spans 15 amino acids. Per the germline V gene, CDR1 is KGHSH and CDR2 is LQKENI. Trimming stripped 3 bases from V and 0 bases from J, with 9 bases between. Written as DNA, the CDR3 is TGTGCCAGCTCACCGAGGCGGGACTCCTACAATGAGCAGTTCTTC. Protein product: CASSPRRDSYNEQFF.

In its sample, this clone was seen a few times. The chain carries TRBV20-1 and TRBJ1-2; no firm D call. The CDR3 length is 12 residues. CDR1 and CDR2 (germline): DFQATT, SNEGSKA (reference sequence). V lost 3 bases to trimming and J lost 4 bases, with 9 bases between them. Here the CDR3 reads CSASSGIYGYTF. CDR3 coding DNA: TGCAGTGCTAGTAGCGGAATCTATGGCTACACCTTC.

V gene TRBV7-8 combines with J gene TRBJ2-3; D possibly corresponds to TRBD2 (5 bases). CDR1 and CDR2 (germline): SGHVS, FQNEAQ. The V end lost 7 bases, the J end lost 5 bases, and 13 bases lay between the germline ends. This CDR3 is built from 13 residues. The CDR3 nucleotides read TGTGCCAGCATCAGGACTGCCCAAGATACGCAGTATTTT. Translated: CASIRTAQDTQYF.

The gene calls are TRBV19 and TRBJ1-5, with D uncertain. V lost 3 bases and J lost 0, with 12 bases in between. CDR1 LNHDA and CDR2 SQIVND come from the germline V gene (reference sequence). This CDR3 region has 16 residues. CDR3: CASSIQGVSSNQPQHF. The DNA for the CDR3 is TGTGCCAGTAGTATCCAAGGAGTTAGTAGCAATCAGCCCCAGCATTTT.

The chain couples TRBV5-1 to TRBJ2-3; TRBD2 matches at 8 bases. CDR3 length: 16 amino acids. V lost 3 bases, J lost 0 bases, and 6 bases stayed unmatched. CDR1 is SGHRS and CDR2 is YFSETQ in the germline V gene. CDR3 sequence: CASSWGLVGSTDTQYF. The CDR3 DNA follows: TGCGCCAGCAGCTGGGGACTAGTAGGGAGCACAGATACGCAGTATTTT.

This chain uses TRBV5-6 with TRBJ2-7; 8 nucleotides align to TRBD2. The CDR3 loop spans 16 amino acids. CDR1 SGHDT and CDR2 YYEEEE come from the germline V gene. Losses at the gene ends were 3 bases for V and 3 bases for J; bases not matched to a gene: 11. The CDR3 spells CASSSDSGTSIYEQYF. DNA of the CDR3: TGTGCCAGCAGCTCCGACTCCGGGACTAGTATCTACGAGCAGTACTTC.

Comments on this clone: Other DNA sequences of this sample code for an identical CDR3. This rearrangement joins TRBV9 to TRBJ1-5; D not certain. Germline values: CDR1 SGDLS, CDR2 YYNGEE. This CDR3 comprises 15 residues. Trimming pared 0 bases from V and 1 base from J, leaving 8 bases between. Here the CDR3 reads CASSVGSGSNQPQHF. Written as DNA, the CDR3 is TGTGCCAGCAGCGTAGGGTCGGGAAGCAATCAGCCCCAGCATTTT.

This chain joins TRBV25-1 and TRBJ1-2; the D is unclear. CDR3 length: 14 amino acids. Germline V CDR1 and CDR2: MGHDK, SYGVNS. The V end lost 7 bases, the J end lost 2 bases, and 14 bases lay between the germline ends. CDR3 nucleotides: TGTGCCAGCACCCGTGGAGGCCCGAACTATGGCTACACCTTC. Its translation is CASTRGGPNYGYTF.